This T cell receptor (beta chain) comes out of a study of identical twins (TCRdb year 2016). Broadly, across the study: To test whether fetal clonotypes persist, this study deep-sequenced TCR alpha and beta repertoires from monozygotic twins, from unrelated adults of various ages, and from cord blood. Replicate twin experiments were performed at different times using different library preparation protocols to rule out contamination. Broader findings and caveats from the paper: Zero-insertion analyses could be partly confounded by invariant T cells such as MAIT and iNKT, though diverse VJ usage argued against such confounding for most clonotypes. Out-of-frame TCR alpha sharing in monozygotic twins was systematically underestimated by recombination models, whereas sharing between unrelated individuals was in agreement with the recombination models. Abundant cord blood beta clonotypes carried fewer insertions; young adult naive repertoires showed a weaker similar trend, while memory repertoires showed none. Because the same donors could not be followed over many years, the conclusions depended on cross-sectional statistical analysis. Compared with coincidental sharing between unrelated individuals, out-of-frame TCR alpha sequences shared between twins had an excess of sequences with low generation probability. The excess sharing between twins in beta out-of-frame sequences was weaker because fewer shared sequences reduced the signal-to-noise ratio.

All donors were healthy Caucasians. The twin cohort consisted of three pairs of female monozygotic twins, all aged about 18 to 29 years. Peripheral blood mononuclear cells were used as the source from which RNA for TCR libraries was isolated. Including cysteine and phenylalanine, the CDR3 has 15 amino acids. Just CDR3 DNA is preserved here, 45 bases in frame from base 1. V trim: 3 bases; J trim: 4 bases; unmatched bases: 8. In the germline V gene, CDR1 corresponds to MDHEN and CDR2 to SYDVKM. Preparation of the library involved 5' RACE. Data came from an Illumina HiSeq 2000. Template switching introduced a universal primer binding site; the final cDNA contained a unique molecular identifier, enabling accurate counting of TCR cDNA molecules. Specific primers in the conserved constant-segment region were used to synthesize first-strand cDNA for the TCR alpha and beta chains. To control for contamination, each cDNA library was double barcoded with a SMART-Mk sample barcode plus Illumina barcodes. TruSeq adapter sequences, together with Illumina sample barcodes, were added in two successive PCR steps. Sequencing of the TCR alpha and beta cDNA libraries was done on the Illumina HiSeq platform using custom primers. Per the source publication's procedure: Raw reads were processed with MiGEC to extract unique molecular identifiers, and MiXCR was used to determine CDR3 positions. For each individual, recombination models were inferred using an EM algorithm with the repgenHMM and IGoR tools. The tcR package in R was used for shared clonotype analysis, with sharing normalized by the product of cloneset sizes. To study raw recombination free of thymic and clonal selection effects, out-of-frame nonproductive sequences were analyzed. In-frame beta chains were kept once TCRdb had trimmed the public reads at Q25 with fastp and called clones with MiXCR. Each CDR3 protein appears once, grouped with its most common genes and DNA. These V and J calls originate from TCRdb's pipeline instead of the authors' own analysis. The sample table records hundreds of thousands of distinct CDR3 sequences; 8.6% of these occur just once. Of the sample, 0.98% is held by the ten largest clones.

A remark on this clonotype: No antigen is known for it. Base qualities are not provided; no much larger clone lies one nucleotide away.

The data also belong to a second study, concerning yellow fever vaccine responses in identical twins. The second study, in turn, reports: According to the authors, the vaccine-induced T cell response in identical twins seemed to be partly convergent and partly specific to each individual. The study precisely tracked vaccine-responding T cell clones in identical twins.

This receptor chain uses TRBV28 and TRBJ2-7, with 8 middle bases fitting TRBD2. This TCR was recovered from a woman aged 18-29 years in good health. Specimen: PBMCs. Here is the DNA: TGTGCCAGCAGTTTCCTCGGGACTAGATCTTACGAGCAGTACTTC. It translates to CASSFLGTRSYEQYF. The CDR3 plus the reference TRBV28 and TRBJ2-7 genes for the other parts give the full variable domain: DVKVTQSSRYLVKRTGEKVFLECVQDMDHENMFWYRQDPGLGLRLIYFSYDVKMKEKGDIPEGYSVSREKKERFSLILESASTNQTSMYLCASSFLGTRSYEQYFGPGTRLTVT.